Listed below are T cell receptor beta chains from one sample, sequenced in a study of monozygotic twins with inflammatory bowel disease. For each CDR3 protein, TCRdb gives one entry from its re-call of the 5' RACE reads, without DNA. Recorded here are about 110,000 distinct CDR3 sequences; the top ten clones represent roughly 12%. Sequenced material: blood. Every receptor here comes from a human donor with ulcerative colitis or Crohn's disease, or a healthy co-twin of an affected twin (not recorded which). CDR3s include the opening cysteine and the closing phenylalanine or tryptophan. A row's size may be missing; if present it is once, few, many or a size class.

clone size: NA
V gene: TRBV12-3/TRBV12-4
J gene: TRBJ2-1
CDR3 protein: CASSSAGHSSYNEQFF

clone size: NA
V gene: TRBV3-1
J gene: TRBJ1-2
CDR3 protein: CASSQAGSNYGYTF

clone size: NA
V gene: TRBV12-3/TRBV12-4
J gene: TRBJ2-5
CDR3 protein: CASSPSQSGKTQYF

clone size: NA
V gene: TRBV10-3
J gene: TRBJ2-1
CDR3 protein: CAITGGLYNEQFF

clone size: NA
V gene: TRBV29-1
J gene: TRBJ1-4
CDR3 protein: CSVQESGTRNEKLFF

clone size: NA
V gene: TRBV12-3/TRBV12-4
J gene: TRBJ1-2
CDR3 protein: CASRQVTGDGYTF

clone size: NA
V gene: TRBV3-1
J gene: TRBJ2-2
CDR3 protein: CASSRLAATGELFF

clone size: NA
V gene: TRBV7-3
J gene: TRBJ2-6
CDR3 protein: CASSVDSLPSGANVLTF

clone size: NA
V gene: TRBV27
J gene: TRBJ2-2
CDR3 protein: CASLRVQGRTGELFF

clone size: NA
V gene: TRBV27
J gene: TRBJ1-5
CDR3 protein: CASSRGTVTFGAQHF

clone size: NA
V gene: TRBV2
J gene: TRBJ1-4
CDR3 protein: CATERGTNEKLFF

clone size: NA
V gene: TRBV9
J gene: TRBJ2-2
CDR3 protein: CASSVTHTGELFF

clone size: NA
V gene: TRBV20-1
J gene: TRBJ1-4
CDR3 protein: CSARDLTDKGRGANEKLFF

clone size: NA
V gene: TRBV3-1
J gene: TRBJ2-2
CDR3 protein: CASSQLDRAGELFF

clone size: NA
V gene: TRBV20-1
J gene: TRBJ2-1
CDR3 protein: CSAISGSDYNEQFF

clone size: NA
V gene: TRBV7-9
J gene: TRBJ2-3
CDR3 protein: CGGRLNFDTQYF

clone size: NA
V gene: TRBV3-1
J gene: TRBJ2-1
CDR3 protein: CASSQWWGDPYNEQFF

clone size: NA
V gene: TRBV7-8
J gene: TRBJ1-4
CDR3 protein: CASRPTGSRGELFF

clone size: NA
V gene: TRBV19
J gene: TRBJ2-1
CDR3 protein: CASSIVRVNEQFF

clone size: NA
V gene: TRBV5-4
J gene: TRBJ2-1
CDR3 protein: CASSLGPESSYNEQFF

clone size: NA
V gene: TRBV4-3
J gene: TRBJ2-7
CDR3 protein: CASSQVLTDSTYEQYF

clone size: NA
V gene: TRBV14
J gene: TRBJ2-1
CDR3 protein: CASSHPLNEQFF

clone size: medium-sized
V gene: TRBV20-1
J gene: TRBJ2-1
CDR3 protein: CSASDGKSSYNEQFF

clone size: NA
V gene: TRBV7-2
J gene: TRBJ2-7
CDR3 protein: CASSSSGYYEQYF

clone size: NA
V gene: TRBV4-1
J gene: TRBJ1-2
CDR3 protein: CASSQRNYGYTF

clone size: NA
V gene: TRBV6-1
J gene: TRBJ2-1
CDR3 protein: CASTGRASYNEQFF

clone size: NA
V gene: TRBV11-2
J gene: TRBJ2-3
CDR3 protein: CASSPLAGVTDTQYF

clone size: NA
V gene: TRBV5-1
J gene: TRBJ2-7
CDR3 protein: CASRDTSGGSIEQYF

clone size: NA
V gene: TRBV7-9
J gene: TRBJ2-3
CDR3 protein: CASSPTSRPANTDTQYF

clone size: NA
V gene: TRBV5-1
J gene: TRBJ2-3
CDR3 protein: CASSSGRIYTDTQYF

clone size: NA
V gene: TRBV7-2
J gene: TRBJ2-3
CDR3 protein: CASSSEPDNPQYF

clone size: NA
V gene: TRBV6-1
J gene: TRBJ1-1
CDR3 protein: CASSLEPNTEAFF

clone size: NA
V gene: TRBV5-1
J gene: TRBJ1-1
CDR3 protein: CASSFRPRASDTEAFF

clone size: NA
V gene: TRBV2
J gene: TRBJ1-4
CDR3 protein: CASSEAGGFNEKLFF

clone size: NA
V gene: TRBV5-1
J gene: TRBJ2-2
CDR3 protein: CASSLGLAGLNTGELFF

clone size: NA
V gene: TRBV7-8
J gene: TRBJ2-2
CDR3 protein: CASSSTGPYTGELFF

clone size: NA
V gene: TRBV7-8
J gene: TRBJ2-1
CDR3 protein: CASSLYGGRLAEYNEQFF

clone size: NA
V gene: TRBV7-9
J gene: TRBJ1-2
CDR3 protein: CASSVSRSYGYTF

clone size: NA
V gene: TRBV28
J gene: TRBJ2-1
CDR3 protein: CASRTPGAGGFF

clone size: NA
V gene: TRBV7-8
J gene: TRBJ1-2
CDR3 protein: CASSQSPGAGYTF

clone size: NA
V gene: TRBV4-2
J gene: TRBJ2-1
CDR3 protein: CASSEDRGPYNEQFF

clone size: NA
V gene: TRBV7-2
J gene: TRBJ2-5
CDR3 protein: CASSSISETQYF

clone size: NA
V gene: TRBV28
J gene: TRBJ2-1
CDR3 protein: CASSPPGQHNEQFF